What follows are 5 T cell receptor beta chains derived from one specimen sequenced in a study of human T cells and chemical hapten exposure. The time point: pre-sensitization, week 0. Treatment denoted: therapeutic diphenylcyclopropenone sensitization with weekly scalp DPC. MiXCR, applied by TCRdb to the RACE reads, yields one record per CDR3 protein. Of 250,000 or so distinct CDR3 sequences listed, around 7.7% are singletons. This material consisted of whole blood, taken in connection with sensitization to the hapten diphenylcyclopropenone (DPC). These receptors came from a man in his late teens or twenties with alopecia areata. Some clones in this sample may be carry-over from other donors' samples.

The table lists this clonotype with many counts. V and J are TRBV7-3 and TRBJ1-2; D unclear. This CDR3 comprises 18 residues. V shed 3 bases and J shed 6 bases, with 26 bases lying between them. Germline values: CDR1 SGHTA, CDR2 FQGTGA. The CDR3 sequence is CASSFRPDLGNRGNGYTF. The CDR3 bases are TGTGCCAGCAGCTTTCGGCCGGACCTGGGCAACCGTGGGAATGGCTACACCTTC.

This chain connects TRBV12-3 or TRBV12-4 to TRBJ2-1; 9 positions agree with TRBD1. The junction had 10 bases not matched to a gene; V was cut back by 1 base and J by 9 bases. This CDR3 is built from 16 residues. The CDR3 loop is CASSLDPGTGKGEQFF. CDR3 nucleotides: TGTGCCAGCAGTTTAGATCCCGGGACAGGGAAGGGTGAGCAGTTCTTC.

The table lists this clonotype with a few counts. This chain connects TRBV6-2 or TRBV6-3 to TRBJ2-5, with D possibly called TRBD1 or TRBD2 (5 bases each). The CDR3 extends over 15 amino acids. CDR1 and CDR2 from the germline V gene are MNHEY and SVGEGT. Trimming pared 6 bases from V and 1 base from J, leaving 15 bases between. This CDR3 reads CASSRRRDRQETQYF. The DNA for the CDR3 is TGTGCCAGCAGCCGCCGAAGGGACCGCCAAGAGACCCAGTACTTC.

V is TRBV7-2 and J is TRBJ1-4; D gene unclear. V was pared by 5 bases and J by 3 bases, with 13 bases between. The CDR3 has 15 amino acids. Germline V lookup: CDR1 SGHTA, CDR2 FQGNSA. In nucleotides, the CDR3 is TGTGCCAGCAGCCCTACGGGGTCGGCTAATGAAAAACTGTTTTTT. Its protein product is CASSPTGSANEKLFF.

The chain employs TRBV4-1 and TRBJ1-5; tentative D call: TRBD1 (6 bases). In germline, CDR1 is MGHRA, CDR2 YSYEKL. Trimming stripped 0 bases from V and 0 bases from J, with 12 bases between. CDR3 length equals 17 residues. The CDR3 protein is CASSQDRDTNSNQPQHF. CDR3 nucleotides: TGCGCCAGCAGCCAAGACCGGGACACCAATAGCAATCAGCCCCAGCATTTT.